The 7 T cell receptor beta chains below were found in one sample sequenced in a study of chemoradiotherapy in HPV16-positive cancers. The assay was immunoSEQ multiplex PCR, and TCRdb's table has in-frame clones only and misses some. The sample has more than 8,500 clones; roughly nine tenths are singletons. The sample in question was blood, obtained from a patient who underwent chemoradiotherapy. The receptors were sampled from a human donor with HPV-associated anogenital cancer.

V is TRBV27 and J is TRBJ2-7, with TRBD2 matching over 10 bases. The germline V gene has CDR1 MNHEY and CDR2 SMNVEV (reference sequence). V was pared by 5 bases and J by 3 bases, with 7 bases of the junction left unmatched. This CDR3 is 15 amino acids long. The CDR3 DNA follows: TGTGCCAGCAGTCAGAAGCGGGGGGGCGACTACGAGCAGTACTTC. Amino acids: CASSQKRGGDYEQYF.

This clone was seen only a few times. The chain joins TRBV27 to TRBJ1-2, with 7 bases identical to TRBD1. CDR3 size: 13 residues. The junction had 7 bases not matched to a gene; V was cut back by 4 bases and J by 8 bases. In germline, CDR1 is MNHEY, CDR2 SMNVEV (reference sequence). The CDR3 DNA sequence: TGTGCCAGCAGTTCACTTAACAGGGGAGGCTACACCTTC. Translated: CASSSLNRGGYTF.

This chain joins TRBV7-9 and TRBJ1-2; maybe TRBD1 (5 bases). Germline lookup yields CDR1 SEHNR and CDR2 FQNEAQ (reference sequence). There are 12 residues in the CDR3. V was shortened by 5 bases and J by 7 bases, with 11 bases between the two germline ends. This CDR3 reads CASSLAGGGYTF. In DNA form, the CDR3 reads TGTGCCAGCAGCCTCGCCGGGGGTGGCTACACCTTC. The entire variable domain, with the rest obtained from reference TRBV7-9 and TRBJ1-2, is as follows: DTGVSQNPRHKITKRGQNVTFRCDPISEHNRLYWYRQTLGQGPEFLTYFQNEAQLEKSRLLSDRFSAERPKGSFSTLEIQRTEQGDSAMYLCASSLAGGGYTFGSGTRLTVV.

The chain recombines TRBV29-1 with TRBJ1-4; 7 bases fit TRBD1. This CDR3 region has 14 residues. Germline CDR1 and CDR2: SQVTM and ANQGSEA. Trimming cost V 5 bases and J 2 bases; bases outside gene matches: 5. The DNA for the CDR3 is TGCAGCGTTCTGGCGACAGGGACTAATGAAAAACTGTTTTTT. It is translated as CSVLATGTNEKLFF.

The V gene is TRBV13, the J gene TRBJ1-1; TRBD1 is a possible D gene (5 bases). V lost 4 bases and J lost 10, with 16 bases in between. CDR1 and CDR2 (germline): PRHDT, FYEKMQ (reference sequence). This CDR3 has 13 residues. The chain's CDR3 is CASSSSRGAGAFF. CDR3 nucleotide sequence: TGTGCCAGCAGCTCATCTCGTGGGGCAGGAGCTTTCTTT.

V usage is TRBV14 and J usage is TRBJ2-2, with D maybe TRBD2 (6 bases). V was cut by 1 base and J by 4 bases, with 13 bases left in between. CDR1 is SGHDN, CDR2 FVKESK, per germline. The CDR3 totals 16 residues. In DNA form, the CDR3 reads TGTGCCAGCAGCCAAGGTCTAGCGAGGACCACCGGGGAGCTGTTTTTT. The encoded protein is CASSQGLARTTGELFF.

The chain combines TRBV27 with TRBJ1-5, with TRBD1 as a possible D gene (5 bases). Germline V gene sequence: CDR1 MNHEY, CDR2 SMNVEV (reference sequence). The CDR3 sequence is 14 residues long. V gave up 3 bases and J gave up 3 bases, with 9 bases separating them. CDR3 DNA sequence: TGTGCCAGCAGTTTTCAGGGATACAATCAGCCCCAGCATTTT. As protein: CASSFQGYNQPQHF.